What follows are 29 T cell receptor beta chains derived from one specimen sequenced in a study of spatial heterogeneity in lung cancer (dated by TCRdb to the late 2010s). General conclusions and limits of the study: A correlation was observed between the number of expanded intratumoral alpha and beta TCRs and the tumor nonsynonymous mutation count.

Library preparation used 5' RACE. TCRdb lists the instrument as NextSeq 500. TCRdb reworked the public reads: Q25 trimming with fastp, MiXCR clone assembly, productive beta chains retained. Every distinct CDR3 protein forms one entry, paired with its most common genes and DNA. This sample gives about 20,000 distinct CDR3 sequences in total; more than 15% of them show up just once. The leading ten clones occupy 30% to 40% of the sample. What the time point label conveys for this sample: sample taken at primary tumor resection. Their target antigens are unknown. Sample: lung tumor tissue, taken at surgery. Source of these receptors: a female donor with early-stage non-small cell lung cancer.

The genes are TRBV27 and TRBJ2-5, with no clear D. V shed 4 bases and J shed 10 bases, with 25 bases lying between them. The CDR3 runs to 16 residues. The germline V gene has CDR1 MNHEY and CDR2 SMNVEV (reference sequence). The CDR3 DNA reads TGTGCCAGCAGTTATATGGGCCCGGCTCTCGGTGGGGTCCAGTACTTC. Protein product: CASSYMGPALGGVQYF.

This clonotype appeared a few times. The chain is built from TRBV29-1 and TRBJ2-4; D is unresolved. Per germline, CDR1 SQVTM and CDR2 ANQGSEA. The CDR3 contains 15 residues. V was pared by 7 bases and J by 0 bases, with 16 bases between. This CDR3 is CSADVQSLAKNIQYF. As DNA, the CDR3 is TGCAGCGCCGACGTACAGAGCCTAGCCAAAAACATTCAGTACTTC.

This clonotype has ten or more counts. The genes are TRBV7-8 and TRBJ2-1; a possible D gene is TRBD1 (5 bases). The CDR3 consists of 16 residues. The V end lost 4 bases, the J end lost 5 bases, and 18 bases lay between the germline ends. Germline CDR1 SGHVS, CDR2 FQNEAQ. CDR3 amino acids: CASSSRLGLGNNEQFF. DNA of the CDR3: TGTGCCAGCAGCTCAAGATTGGGGCTAGGTAACAATGAGCAGTTCTTC.

Here the CDR3 reads CASSPAGDEQFF. DNA of the CDR3: TGTGCCAGCAGCCCCGCTGGGGATGAGCAGTTCTTC. The chain carries TRBV12-3 or TRBV12-4 and TRBJ2-1; D is unclear. The CDR3 consists of 12 residues. Trimming shortened V by 6 bases and J by 8 bases, and 11 bases separated the two germline ends.

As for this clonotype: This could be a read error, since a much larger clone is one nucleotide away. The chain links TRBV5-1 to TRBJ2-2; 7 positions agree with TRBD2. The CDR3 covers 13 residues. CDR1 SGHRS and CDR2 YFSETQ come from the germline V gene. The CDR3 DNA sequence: TGCGCCAGCAGTCCTAGCGGCCTCGGGGAGATGTTTTTT. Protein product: CASSPSGLGEMFF. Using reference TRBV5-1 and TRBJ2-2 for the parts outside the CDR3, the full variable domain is KAGVTQTPRYLIKTRGQQVTLSCSPISGHRSVSWYQQTPGQGLQFLFEYFSETQRNKGNFPGRFSGRQFSNSRSEMNVSTLELGDSALYLCASSPSGLGEMFFGEGSRLTVL.

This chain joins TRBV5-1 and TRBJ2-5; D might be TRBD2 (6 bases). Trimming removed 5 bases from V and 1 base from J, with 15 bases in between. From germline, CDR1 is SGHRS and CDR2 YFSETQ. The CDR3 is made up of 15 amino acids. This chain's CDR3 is CASRVSGLFQETQYF. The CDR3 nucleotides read TGCGCCAGCAGGGTTAGCGGACTATTCCAAGAGACCCAGTACTTC.

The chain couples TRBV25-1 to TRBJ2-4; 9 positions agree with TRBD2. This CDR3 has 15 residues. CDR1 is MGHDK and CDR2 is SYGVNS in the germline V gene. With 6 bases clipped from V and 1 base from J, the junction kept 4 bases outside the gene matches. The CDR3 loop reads CASSPTSGAKNIQYF. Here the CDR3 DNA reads TGTGCCAGCAGCCCAACTAGCGGGGCCAAAAACATTCAGTACTTC.

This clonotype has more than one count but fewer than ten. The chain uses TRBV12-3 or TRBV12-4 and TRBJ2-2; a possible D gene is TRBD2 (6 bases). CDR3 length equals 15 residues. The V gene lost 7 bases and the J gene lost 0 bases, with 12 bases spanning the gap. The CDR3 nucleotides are TGTGCCAGCAAACTCGGGACTCCGAACACCGGGGAGCTGTTTTTT. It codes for CASKLGTPNTGELFF.

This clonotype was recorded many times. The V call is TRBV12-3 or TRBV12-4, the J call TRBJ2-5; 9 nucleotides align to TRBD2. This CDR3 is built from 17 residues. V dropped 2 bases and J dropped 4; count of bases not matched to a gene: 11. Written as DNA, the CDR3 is TGTGCCAGCAGTTTAAGGTGGCTAGCGGGGCCTCCAGAGACCCAGTACTTC. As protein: CASSLRWLAGPPETQYF.

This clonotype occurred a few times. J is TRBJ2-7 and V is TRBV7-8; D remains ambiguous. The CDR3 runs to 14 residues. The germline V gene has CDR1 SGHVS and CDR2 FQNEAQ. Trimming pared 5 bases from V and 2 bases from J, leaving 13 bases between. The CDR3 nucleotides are TGTGCCAGCAGCCCAAGAGGCAGGACCTACGAGCAGTACTTC. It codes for CASSPRGRTYEQYF.

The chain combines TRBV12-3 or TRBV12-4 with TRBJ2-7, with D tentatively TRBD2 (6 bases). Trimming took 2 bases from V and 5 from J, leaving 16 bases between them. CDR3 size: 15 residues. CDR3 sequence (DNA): TGTGCCAGCAGTTTAAGGTTCCCCCCGGGGGACGAGCAGTACTTC. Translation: CASSLRFPPGDEQYF.

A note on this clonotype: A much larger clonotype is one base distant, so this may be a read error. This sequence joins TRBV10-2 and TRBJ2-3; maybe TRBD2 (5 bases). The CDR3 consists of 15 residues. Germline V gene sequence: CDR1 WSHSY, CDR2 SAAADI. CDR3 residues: CASSPTGYKTDMQYF. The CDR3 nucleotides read TGCGCCAGCAGCCCTACGGGATATAAAACAGATATGCAGTATTTT.

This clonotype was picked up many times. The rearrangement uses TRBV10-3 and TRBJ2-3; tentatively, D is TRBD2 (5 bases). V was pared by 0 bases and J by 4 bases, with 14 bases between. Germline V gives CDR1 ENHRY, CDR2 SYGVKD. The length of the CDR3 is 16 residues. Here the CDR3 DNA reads TGTGCCATCAGTGAGTCTGACTATAGCGTAGCAGATACGCAGTATTTT. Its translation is CAISESDYSVADTQYF.

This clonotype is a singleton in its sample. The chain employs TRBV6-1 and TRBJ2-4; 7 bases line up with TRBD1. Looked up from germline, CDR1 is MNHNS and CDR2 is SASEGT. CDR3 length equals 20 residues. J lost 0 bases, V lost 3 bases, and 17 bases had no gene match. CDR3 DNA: TGTGCCAGCAGTGACTCCCGCCGGGGACAGACCGCCCTAGCCAAAAACATTCAGTACTTC. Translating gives CASSDSRRGQTALAKNIQYF.

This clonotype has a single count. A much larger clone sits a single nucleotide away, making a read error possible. The CDR3 spells CASSLHGTSPIEQYF. CDR3 bases: TGTGCCAGCAGCCTACACGGGACTAGCCCGATCGAGCAGTACTTC. The J gene is TRBJ2-7, the V gene TRBV3-1; 9 bases line up with TRBD2. Looked up from germline, CDR1 is LGHDT and CDR2 is YNNKEL (reference sequence). The junction had 10 bases not matched to a gene; V was cut back by 4 bases and J by 6 bases. This CDR3 region has 15 residues.

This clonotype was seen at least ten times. CDR3 residues: CASTQAASNYGYTF. The CDR3 DNA reads as TGTGCCAGCACCCAGGCTGCCAGCAACTATGGCTACACCTTC. The genes are TRBV7-2 and TRBJ1-2; D is uncertain. Trimming took off 7 bases at V and 2 bases at J, with 14 bases between the two ends. The CDR3 contains 14 residues. From germline, CDR1 is SGHTA and CDR2 FQGNSA.

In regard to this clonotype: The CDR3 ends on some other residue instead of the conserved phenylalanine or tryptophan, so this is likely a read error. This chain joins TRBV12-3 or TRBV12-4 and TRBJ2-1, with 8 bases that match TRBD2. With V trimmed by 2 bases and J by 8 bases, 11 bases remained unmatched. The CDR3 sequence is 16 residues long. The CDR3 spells CASSLTTGGFADEQFL. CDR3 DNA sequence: TGTGCCAGCAGTTTAACAACGGGAGGGTTTGCGGATGAGCAGTTCCTC.

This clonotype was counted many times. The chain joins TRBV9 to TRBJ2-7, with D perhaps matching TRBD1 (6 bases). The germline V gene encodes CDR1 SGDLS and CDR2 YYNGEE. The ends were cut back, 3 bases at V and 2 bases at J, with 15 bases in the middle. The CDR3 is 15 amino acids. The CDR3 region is CASSAAPGATYEQYF. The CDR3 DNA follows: TGTGCCAGCAGCGCGGCCCCAGGGGCCACCTACGAGCAGTACTTC.

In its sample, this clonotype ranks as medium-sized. CDR3 residues: CASVEGGDGELFF. The CDR3 DNA reads as TGTGCCAGCGTCGAAGGGGGCGACGGGGAGCTGTTTTTT. This chain connects TRBV28 to TRBJ2-2, with 7 nucleotides matching TRBD1. V lost 8 bases to trimming and J lost 7 bases; unmatched junction nucleotides: 7. This CDR3 region has 13 residues. Germline-derived CDR1 and CDR2 are MDHEN and SYDVKM.

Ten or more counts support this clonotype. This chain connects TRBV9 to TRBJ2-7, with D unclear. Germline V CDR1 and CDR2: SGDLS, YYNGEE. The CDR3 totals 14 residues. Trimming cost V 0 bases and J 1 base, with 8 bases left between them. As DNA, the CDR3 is TGTGCCAGCAGCGTAGAGCCTGTGTCCTACGAGCAGTACTTC. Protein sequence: CASSVEPVSYEQYF.

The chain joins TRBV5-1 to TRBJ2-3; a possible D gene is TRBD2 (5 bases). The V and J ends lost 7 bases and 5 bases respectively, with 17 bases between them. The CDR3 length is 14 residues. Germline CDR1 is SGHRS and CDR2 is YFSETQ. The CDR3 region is CASCFGNPGDTQYF. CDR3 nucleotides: TGCGCCAGCTGTTTCGGGAACCCCGGAGATACGCAGTATTTT.

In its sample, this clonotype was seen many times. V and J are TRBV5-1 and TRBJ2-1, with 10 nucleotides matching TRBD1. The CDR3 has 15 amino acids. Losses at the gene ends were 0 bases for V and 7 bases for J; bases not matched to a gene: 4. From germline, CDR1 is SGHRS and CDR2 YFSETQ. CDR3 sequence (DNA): TGCGCCAGCAGCTTGGTAGGGACAGGGGAAAATGAGCAGTTCTTC. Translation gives CASSLVGTGENEQFF.

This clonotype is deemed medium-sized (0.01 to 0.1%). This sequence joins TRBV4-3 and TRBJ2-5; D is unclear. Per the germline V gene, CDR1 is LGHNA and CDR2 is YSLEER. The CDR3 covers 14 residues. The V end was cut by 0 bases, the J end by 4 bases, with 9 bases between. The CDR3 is CASSQDAVGETQYF. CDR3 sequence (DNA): TGCGCCAGCAGCCAAGATGCAGTAGGAGAGACCCAGTACTTC.

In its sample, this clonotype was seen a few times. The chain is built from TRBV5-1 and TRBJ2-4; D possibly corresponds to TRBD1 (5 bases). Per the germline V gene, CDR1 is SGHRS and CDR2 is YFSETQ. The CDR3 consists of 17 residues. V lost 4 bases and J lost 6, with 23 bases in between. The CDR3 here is CASSPGHTGVLGNIQYF. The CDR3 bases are TGCGCCAGCAGCCCTGGACACACTGGGGTGTTAGGAAACATTCAGTACTTC. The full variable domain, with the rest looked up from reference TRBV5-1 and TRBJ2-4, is KAGVTQTPRYLIKTRGQQVTLSCSPISGHRSVSWYQQTPGQGLQFLFEYFSETQRNKGNFPGRFSGRQFSNSRSEMNVSTLELGDSALYLCASSPGHTGVLGNIQYFGAGTRLSVL.

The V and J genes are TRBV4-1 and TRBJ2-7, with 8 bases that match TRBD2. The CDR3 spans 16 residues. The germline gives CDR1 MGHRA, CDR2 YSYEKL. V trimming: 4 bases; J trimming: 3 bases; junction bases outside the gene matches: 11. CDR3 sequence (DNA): TGCGCCAGCAGCCCTGGGGCCGCGGGAGGCGTCTACGAGCAGTACTTC. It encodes CASSPGAAGGVYEQYF.

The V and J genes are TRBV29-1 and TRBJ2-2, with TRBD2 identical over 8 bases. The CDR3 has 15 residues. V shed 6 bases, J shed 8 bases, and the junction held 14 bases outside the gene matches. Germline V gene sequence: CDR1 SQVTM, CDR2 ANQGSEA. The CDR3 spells CSVRSSGSGLGELFF. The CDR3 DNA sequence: TGCAGCGTCCGGTCAAGCGGGAGCGGGCTAGGGGAGCTGTTTTTT.

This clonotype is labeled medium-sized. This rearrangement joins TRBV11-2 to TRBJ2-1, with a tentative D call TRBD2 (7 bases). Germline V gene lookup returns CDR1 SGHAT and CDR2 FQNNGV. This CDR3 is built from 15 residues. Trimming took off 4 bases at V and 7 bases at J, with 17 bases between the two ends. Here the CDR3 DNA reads TGTGCCAGCAGCTCGCGGGGGCCCCTTGATAATGAGCAGTTCTTC. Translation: CASSSRGPLDNEQFF.

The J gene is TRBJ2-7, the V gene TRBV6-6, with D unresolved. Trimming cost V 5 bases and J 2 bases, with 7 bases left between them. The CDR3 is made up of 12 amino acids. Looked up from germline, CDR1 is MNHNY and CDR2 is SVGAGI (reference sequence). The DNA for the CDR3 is TGTGCCAGCAGTCCTGAAGCCTACGAGCAGTACTTC. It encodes CASSPEAYEQYF.

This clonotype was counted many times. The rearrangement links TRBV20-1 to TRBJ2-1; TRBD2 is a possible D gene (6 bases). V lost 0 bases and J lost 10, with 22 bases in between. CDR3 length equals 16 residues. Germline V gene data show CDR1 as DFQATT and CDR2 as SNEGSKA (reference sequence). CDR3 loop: CSARDQVGSAAREQFF. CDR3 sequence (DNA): TGCAGTGCTAGAGATCAAGTCGGGAGTGCGGCGAGAGAGCAGTTCTTC.